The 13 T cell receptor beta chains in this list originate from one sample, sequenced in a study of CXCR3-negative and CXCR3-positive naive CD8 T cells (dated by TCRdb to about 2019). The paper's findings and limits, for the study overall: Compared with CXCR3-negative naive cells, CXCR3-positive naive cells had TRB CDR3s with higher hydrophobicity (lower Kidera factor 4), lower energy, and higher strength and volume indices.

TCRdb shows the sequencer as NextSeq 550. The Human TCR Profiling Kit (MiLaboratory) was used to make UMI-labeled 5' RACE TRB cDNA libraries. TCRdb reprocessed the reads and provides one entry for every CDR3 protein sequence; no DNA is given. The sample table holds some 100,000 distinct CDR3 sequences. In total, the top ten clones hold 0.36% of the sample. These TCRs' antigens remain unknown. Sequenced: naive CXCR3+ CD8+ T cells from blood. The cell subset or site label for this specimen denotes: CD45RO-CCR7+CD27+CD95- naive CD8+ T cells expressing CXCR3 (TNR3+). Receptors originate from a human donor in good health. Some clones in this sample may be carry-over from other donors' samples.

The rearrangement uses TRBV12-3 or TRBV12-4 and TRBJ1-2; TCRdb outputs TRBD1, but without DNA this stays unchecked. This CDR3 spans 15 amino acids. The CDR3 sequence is CASSSGTGSNYGYTF.

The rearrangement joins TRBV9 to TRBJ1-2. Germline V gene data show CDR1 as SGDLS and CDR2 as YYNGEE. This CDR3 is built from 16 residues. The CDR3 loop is CASSAGGRAEDYGYTF.

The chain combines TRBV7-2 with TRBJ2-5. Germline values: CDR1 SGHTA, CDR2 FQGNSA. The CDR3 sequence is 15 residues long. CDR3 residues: CASSLVSGVGETQYF.

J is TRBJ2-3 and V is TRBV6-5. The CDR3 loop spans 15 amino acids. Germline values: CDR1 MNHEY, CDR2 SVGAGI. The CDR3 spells CASSYHAKITDTQYF.

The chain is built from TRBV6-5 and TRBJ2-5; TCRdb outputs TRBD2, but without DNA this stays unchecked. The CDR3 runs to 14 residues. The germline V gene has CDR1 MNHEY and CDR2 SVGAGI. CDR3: CASSLGRRGETQYF.

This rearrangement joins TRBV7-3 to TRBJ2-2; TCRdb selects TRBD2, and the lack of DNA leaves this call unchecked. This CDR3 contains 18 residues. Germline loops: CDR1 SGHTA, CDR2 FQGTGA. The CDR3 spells CASSLKHLSGGTPGELFF.

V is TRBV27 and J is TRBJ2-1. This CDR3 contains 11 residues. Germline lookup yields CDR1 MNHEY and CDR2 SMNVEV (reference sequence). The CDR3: CASSSMNEQFF.

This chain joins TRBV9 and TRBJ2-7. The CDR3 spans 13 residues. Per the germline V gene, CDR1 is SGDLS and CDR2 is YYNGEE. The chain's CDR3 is CASSEGAFYEQYF.

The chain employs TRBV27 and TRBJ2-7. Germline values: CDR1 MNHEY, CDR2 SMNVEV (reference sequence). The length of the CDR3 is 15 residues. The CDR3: CASRPLVSEDYEQYF.

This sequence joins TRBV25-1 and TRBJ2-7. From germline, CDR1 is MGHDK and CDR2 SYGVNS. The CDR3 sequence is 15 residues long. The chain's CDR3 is CASSESGQVAIEQYF.

This CDR3 is CASSHYTGNTEAFF. The genes are TRBV28 and TRBJ1-1. Germline CDR1 MDHEN, CDR2 SYDVKM. This CDR3 contains 14 residues.

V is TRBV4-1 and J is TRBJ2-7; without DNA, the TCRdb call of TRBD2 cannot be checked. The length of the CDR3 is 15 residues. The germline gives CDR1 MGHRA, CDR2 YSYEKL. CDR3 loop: CASSQVDGRIYEQYF.

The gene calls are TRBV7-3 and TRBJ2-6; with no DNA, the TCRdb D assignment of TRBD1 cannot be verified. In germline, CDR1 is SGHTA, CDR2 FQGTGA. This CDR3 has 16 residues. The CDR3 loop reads CASRETGPSGANVLTF.